These 32 T cell receptor beta chains originate from one sample sequenced in a study of T cell changes during pregnancy in multiple sclerosis. Only in-frame clones appear in the TCRdb table, and some are missing; sequencing was by immunoSEQ multiplex PCR. In the table there are more than 80,000 clones, under 95% of which are singletons. The sample consisted of peripheral blood, taken after pregnancy. The source is a female donor with multiple sclerosis, enrolled in a pregnancy study.

The chain uses TRBV29-1 and TRBJ1-2, with a weak D call TRBD1 (5 bases). The CDR3 length is 13 residues. V gave up 2 bases and J gave up 3 bases, with 10 bases separating them. Germline assignment: CDR1 SQVTM and CDR2 ANQGSEA. The DNA of the CDR3 is TGCAGCGTTGAACCTCAGGGCTACTATGGCTACACCTTC. This codes for CSVEPQGYYGYTF.

The chain recombines TRBV6-5 with TRBJ1-2; no clear D. V lost 0 bases, J lost 8 bases, and 13 bases lay in between. The CDR3 is made up of 14 amino acids. Per germline, CDR1 MNHEY and CDR2 SVGAGI. This CDR3 is CASSYSRAIGGYTF. The CDR3 DNA is TGTGCCAGCAGTTACTCGAGAGCTATCGGGGGCTACACCTTC.

The V call is TRBV18, the J call TRBJ1-1; 8 bases align to TRBD1. The CDR3 contains 13 residues. Germline V gene data show CDR1 as KGHSH and CDR2 as LQKENI. The V and J ends lost 1 base and 11 bases, in that order; junction bases with no gene match: 6. DNA of the CDR3: TGTGCCAGCTCACCACGCGACAGGGGCATGGCTTTCTTT. Its protein product is CASSPRDRGMAFF.

The V call is TRBV19, the J call TRBJ2-2; D possibly corresponds to TRBD2 (6 bases). With 7 bases removed from V and 0 bases from J, the gap between germline ends came to 9 bases. The CDR3 runs 14 residues. Germline V lookup: CDR1 LNHDA, CDR2 SQIVND (reference sequence). The CDR3 reads CASIGRPNTGELFF. DNA for the CDR3: TGTGCCAGTATTGGGAGGCCGAACACCGGGGAGCTGTTTTTT.

The V and J genes are TRBV18 and TRBJ1-2; a possible D gene is TRBD1 (6 bases). Trimming took 0 bases from V and 4 from J, leaving 12 bases between them. Germline values: CDR1 KGHSH, CDR2 LQKENI. This CDR3 comprises 15 residues. The CDR3 DNA is TGTGCCAGCTCACCACCTCAGGGGCTGATCTATGGCTACACCTTC. This encodes CASSPPQGLIYGYTF.

This clone showed up just once. The chain links TRBV19 to TRBJ1-5; 7 bases are shared with TRBD1. The CDR3 has 14 residues. Germline V gene lookup returns CDR1 LNHDA and CDR2 SQIVND (reference sequence). J lost 6 bases, V lost 5 bases, and 7 bases had no gene match. In nucleotides, the CDR3 is TGTGCCAGTAGTCCCGGGACAGCGGCTCAGCCCCAGCATTTT. As protein: CASSPGTAAQPQHF. Complete variable domain (other parts from reference TRBV19 and TRBJ1-5): DGGITQSPKYLFRKEGQNVTLSCEQNLNHDAMYWYRQDPGQGLRLIYYSQIVNDFQKGDIAEGYSVSREKKESFPLTVTSAQKNPTAFYLCASSPGTAAQPQHFGDGTRLSIL.

The chain couples TRBV5-6 to TRBJ1-2; 9 bases align to TRBD1. V was pared by 4 bases and J by 4 bases, with 11 bases of the junction left unmatched. The length of the CDR3 is 16 residues. The germline V gene encodes CDR1 SGHDT and CDR2 YYEEEE. The DNA for the CDR3 is TGTGCCAGCAGCCTTACAGACAGGGGGTTGATCTATGGCTACACCTTC. It encodes CASSLTDRGLIYGYTF.

The chain combines TRBV7-2 with TRBJ2-3, with D tentatively TRBD2 (5 bases). Deletions cut 2 bases from V and 0 bases from J, with 9 bases between. The CDR3 contains 15 residues. Germline V gives CDR1 SGHTA, CDR2 FQGNSA. The CDR3 is CASSLTAGSTDTQYF. CDR3 nucleotide sequence: TGTGCCAGCAGCTTAACGGCGGGTAGCACAGATACGCAGTATTTT.

The V gene is TRBV28, the J gene TRBJ1-2; 8 positions match TRBD1. This CDR3 has 13 residues. Looked up from germline, CDR1 is MDHEN and CDR2 is SYDVKM. V lost 6 bases, J lost 4 bases, and 4 bases stayed unmatched. The CDR3 coding sequence is TGTGCCAGCAGACGGGGACAGGCCTATGGCTACACCTTC. Translated, it gives CASRRGQAYGYTF.

The chain recombines TRBV9 with TRBJ1-2; 9 bases line up with TRBD1. Trimming took 0 bases from V and 8 from J; bases not matched to a gene: 5. This CDR3 is built from 14 residues. Per germline, CDR1 SGDLS and CDR2 YYNGEE. For the CDR3, the DNA is TGTGCCAGCAGCGTAGGGACAGGGGACTTCGGCTACACCTTC. Its translation: CASSVGTGDFGYTF.

The chain carries TRBV2 and TRBJ2-7, with D perhaps TRBD1 (6 bases). This CDR3 is built from 13 residues. Germline-derived CDR1 and CDR2 are SNHLY and FYNNEI. Trimming left V 10 bases short and J 3 bases short, with 16 bases between. CDR3: CATHLMDSYEQYF. The CDR3 bases are TGTGCCACCCACCTCATGGACAGCTACGAGCAGTACTTC. The complete variable domain, with remaining parts taken from reference TRBV2 and TRBJ2-7, reads EPEVTQTPSHQVTQMGQEVILRCVPISNHLYFYWYRQILGQKVEFLVSFYNNEISEKSEIFDDQFSVERPDGSNFTLKIRSTKLEDSAMYFCATHLMDSYEQYFGPGTRLTVT.

The rearrangement joins TRBV27 to TRBJ2-4; a weak D match, TRBD1 (5 bases). V lost 2 bases and J 1 base, leaving 12 bases between the germline ends. The CDR3 runs to 16 residues. Germline CDR1 and CDR2: MNHEY and SMNVEV (reference sequence). CDR3 in amino acids: CASSLGPGWAKNIQYF. CDR3 DNA: TGTGCCAGCAGTTTAGGTCCAGGGTGGGCCAAAAACATTCAGTACTTC.

The chain recombines TRBV30 with TRBJ2-3; 11 positions agree with TRBD2. J was trimmed by 4 bases and V by 5 bases; bases with no gene match: 14. Looked up from germline, CDR1 is GTSNPN and CDR2 is SVGIG (reference sequence). The CDR3 contains 17 residues. The CDR3 reads CAWSSPTSGSGADTQYF. The DNA for the CDR3 is TGTGCCTGGTCTTCCCCTACTAGCGGGAGTGGAGCAGATACGCAGTATTTT.

The chain couples TRBV10-1 to TRBJ1-1; weak D call: TRBD1 (5 bases). The CDR3 has 13 residues. Trimming left V 2 bases short and J 7 bases short, with 11 bases between. Germline lookup yields CDR1 WNHNN and CDR2 SYGVQD (reference sequence). The CDR3 sequence: CASSETGAVEAFF. CDR3 in DNA: TGCGCCAGCAGTGAGACTGGGGCGGTTGAAGCTTTCTTT.

The chain has TRBV28 and TRBJ1-2; no clear D. V lost 8 bases and J lost 4, with 14 bases in between. The CDR3 extends over 13 amino acids. Germline V gives CDR1 MDHEN, CDR2 SYDVKM. This CDR3 reads CASRVQNTYGYTF. CDR3 sequence (DNA): TGTGCCAGCCGGGTCCAGAATACCTATGGCTACACCTTC.

The chain employs TRBV19 and TRBJ1-1; 7 nucleotides line up with TRBD1. The CDR3 runs 14 residues. V dropped 4 bases and J dropped 1; count of bases not matched to a gene: 3. CDR1 and CDR2 from the germline V gene are LNHDA and SQIVND (reference sequence). The CDR3 bases are TGTGCCAGTAGTAAGGGGGCCTCGAACACTGAAGCTTTCTTT. Protein sequence: CASSKGASNTEAFF.

The chain joins TRBV19 to TRBJ1-4; 9 nucleotides agree with TRBD1. V gave up 4 bases and J gave up 3 bases; unmatched junction bases: 6. This CDR3 region has 16 residues. The germline V gene has CDR1 LNHDA and CDR2 SQIVND (reference sequence). DNA of the CDR3: TGTGCCAGTAGTACGCCTGGACAGGGGTCTAATGAAAAACTGTTTTTT. It specifies CASSTPGQGSNEKLFF.

This clone was recorded only once. This chain connects TRBV18 to TRBJ1-1; tentative D call: TRBD1 (6 bases). Trimming cost V 2 bases and J 1 base, with 8 bases left between them. The CDR3 covers 14 residues. CDR1 and CDR2 (germline): KGHSH, LQKENI. For the CDR3, the DNA is TGTGCCAGCTCACCATACAGGGAGAACACTGAAGCTTTCTTT. Translating it yields CASSPYRENTEAFF.

This chain uses TRBV6-1 with TRBJ1-5; 9 bases are shared with TRBD1. Trimming at V came to 0 bases and at J to 0 bases, leaving 9 bases not matched to a gene. The CDR3 consists of 19 residues. Looked up from germline, CDR1 is MNHNS and CDR2 is SASEGT. As DNA, the CDR3 is TGTGCCAGCAGTGAAGCTGAAGACAGGGGGACCCTTAGCAATCAGCCCCAGCATTTT. It specifies CASSEAEDRGTLSNQPQHF.

The CDR3 bases are TGTGCCAGAAGCTTGGCGGACAGCTATAACTATGGCTACACCTTC. Its translation is CARSLADSYNYGYTF. The chain carries TRBV5-3 and TRBJ1-2; TRBD1 is a possible D gene (6 bases). TRBV5-3 qualifies as an ORF whose function is uncertain. V lost 0 bases and J 1 base, leaving 10 bases between the germline ends. There are 15 residues in the CDR3.

This clone was observed a few times. The chain employs TRBV5-1 and TRBJ1-2; D possibly corresponds to TRBD1 (5 bases). CDR1 is SGHRS and CDR2 is YFSETQ in the germline V gene. Trimming cost V 4 bases and J 4 bases, with 14 bases left between them. The CDR3 covers 14 residues. CDR3 region: CASSPPGISYGYTF. In DNA form, the CDR3 reads TGCGCCAGCAGCCCCCCAGGGATCTCCTATGGCTACACCTTC.

The chain is built from TRBV27 and TRBJ1-4; 10 bases line up with TRBD1. The CDR3 is made up of 16 amino acids. V trimming: 6 bases; J trimming: 5 bases; junction bases outside the gene matches: 9. Germline CDR1 is MNHEY and CDR2 is SMNVEV (reference sequence). The CDR3 sequence: CASRLAGTGENEKLFF. For the CDR3, the DNA is TGTGCCAGCAGGCTCGCCGGGACAGGGGAAAATGAAAAACTGTTTTTT.

This rearrangement joins TRBV7-8 to TRBJ1-3; 8 nucleotides line up with TRBD1. This CDR3 is built from 16 residues. The V gene end was trimmed by 6 bases and the J gene end by 0 bases; junction bases not matched to a gene: 7. The germline CDR1 and CDR2 sequences are SGHVS and FQNEAQ. As DNA, the CDR3 is TGTGCCAGCAGTTTGTGGACAGGGATCTCTGGAAACACCATATATTTT. This encodes CASSLWTGISGNTIYF.

This clone was seen just once. The rearrangement uses TRBV29-1 and TRBJ2-7, with 8 nucleotides matching TRBD2. The CDR3 sequence is 15 residues long. CDR1 is SQVTM, CDR2 ANQGSEA, per germline. Trimming took 6 bases from V and 0 from J; bases not matched to a gene: 10. In nucleotides, the CDR3 is TGCAGCGTGAGCGGGGCGGGGGGCCGCTCCTACGAGCAGTACTTC. Translated, it gives CSVSGAGGRSYEQYF.

This clone has only one observation. The chain uses TRBV5-4 and TRBJ2-7; D gene uncertain. Germline V lookup: CDR1 SGHNT, CDR2 YYREEE (reference sequence). The V gene lost 0 bases and the J gene lost 6 bases, with 4 bases spanning the gap. The CDR3 contains 11 residues. Here the CDR3 DNA reads TGTGCCAGCAGCTTGGGAGGCGAGCAGTACTTC. Residues: CASSLGGEQYF.

The chain uses TRBV5-1 and TRBJ1-1; 10 bases line up with TRBD1. Germline-derived CDR1 and CDR2 are SGHRS and YFSETQ. The trim removed 0 bases at V and 10 bases at J, leaving 6 bases unmatched. The length of the CDR3 is 14 residues. CDR3 in DNA: TGCGCCAGCAGCTTGGCCGGACAGGGGGATACAGCTTTCTTT. The encoded protein is CASSLAGQGDTAFF.

This chain connects TRBV2 to TRBJ1-5, with D unclear. The length of the CDR3 is 11 residues. The germline V gene has CDR1 SNHLY and CDR2 FYNNEI. V was shortened by 6 bases and J by 11 bases, with 11 bases between the two germline ends. The CDR3 here is CASRQSGTQHF. DNA of the CDR3: TGTGCCAGCAGACAATCCGGGACCCAGCATTTT.

The chain uses TRBV10-3 and TRBJ1-3; 7 bases align to TRBD1. Trimming at V came to 2 bases and at J to 7 bases, leaving 11 bases not matched to a gene. CDR3 length: 16 amino acids. Germline V gene data show CDR1 as ENHRY and CDR2 as SYGVKD. Here the CDR3 reads CAISEGGQSLGNTIYF. The CDR3 nucleotides read TGTGCCATCAGTGAGGGGGGACAGAGTCTGGGCAACACCATATATTTT.

This clone is classed as medium-sized. The J gene is TRBJ2-7, the V gene TRBV6-1, with TRBD2 identical over 9 bases. Trimming at V came to 1 base and at J to 3 bases, leaving 4 bases not matched to a gene. This CDR3 has 15 residues. Germline lookup yields CDR1 MNHNS and CDR2 SASEGT. The CDR3 here is CASSEGLADYYEQYF. CDR3 DNA sequence: TGTGCCAGCAGTGAAGGACTAGCGGATTACTACGAGCAGTACTTC.

This clone has a single count. J is TRBJ1-1 and V is TRBV29-1; D remains unclear. The CDR3 consists of 13 residues. V was clipped by 2 bases and J by 1 base, with 8 bases between them. Germline V CDR1 and CDR2: SQVTM, ANQGSEA. In DNA, the CDR3 is TGCAGCGTTGAAAGGGCGGGGAACACTGAAGCTTTCTTT. Translating gives CSVERAGNTEAFF.

The chain links TRBV5-4 to TRBJ1-1; D remains unclear. Germline V gene data show CDR1 as SGHNT and CDR2 as YYREEE (reference sequence). V lost 4 bases, J lost 1 base, and 11 bases lay in between. The CDR3 loop spans 14 amino acids. The CDR3 DNA reads as TGTGCCAGCAGCAGCCAGGTGCCGAACACTGAAGCTTTCTTT. This encodes CASSSQVPNTEAFF.

A note on this clone: A read error is likely, as this CDR3 ends without the conserved phenylalanine or tryptophan. The DNA for the CDR3 is TGTGCCAGCAGCCTAACCGGACACTACGAGCAGTACCTC. This encodes CASSLTGHYEQYL. This sequence joins TRBV28 and TRBJ2-7, with D maybe TRBD1 (5 bases). V gave up 6 bases and J gave up 3 bases, with 12 bases separating them. The CDR3 totals 13 residues. Germline CDR1 and CDR2: MDHEN and SYDVKM.